The sequence of this T cell receptor (beta chain) was determined in a study of blood T cell repertoires in COVID-19. About the study: Specimens from acute and convalescent COVID-19 originated in the United States, Italy and Spain. T cells, B-cell-depleted T cells, or PBMCs supplied cDNA or gDNA.

V shed 3 bases, J shed 2 bases, and the junction held 2 bases outside the gene matches. Germline V gives CDR1 SGDLS, CDR2 YYNGEE. The CDR3 runs to 15 residues. Study processing details: Nucleated cell number was recorded as an estimate derived from reference gene primer amplification. Only in-frame clones appear in the TCRdb table, and some are missing; sequencing was by immunoSEQ multiplex PCR. For V, J and clone size, that table is used; D and trimming come from the DNA. The sample holds under 200,000 clones, around four fifths seen once. The sequence was collected from a woman aged 35 to 49 with acute or convalescent COVID-19. V usage is TRBV9 and J usage is TRBJ2-3; 11 bases are a match to TRBD2. The specimen was peripheral blood. The chain's CDR3 is CASSASGGFTDTQYF. The CDR3 DNA is TGTGCCAGCAGCGCTAGCGGGGGGTTCACAGATACGCAGTATTTT.